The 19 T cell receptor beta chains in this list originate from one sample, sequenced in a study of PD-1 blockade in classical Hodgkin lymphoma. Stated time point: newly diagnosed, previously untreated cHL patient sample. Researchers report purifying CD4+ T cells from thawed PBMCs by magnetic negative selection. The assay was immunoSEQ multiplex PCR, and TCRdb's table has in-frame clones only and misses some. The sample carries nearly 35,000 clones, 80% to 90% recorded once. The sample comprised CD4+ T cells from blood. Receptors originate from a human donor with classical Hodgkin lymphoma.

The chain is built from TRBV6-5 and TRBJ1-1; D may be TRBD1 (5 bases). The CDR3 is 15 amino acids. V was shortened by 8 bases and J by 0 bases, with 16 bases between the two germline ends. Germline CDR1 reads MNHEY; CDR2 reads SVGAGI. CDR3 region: CASSKTGGMNTEAFF. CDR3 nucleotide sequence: TGTGCCAGCTCCAAGACGGGGGGGATGAACACTGAAGCTTTCTTT.

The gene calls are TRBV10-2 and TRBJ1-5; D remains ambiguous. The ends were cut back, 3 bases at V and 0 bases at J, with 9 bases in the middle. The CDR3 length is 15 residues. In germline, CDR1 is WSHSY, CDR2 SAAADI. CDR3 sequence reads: CASSDFGYSNQPQHF. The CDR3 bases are TGCGCCAGCAGTGATTTCGGATATAGCAATCAGCCCCAGCATTTT.

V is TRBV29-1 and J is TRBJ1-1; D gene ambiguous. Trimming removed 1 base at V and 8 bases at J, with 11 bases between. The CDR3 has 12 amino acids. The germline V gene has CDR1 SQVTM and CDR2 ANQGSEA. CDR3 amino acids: CSVEGLTGEAFF. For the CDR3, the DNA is TGCAGCGTTGAAGGCCTGACCGGGGAAGCTTTCTTT.

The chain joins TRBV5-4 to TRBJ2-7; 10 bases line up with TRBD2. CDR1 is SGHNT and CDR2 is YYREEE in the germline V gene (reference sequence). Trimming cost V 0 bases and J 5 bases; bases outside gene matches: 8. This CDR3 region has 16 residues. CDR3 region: CASSLAVSGRAHEQYF. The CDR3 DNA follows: TGTGCCAGCAGCTTGGCCGTCAGCGGGAGGGCTCACGAGCAGTACTTC.

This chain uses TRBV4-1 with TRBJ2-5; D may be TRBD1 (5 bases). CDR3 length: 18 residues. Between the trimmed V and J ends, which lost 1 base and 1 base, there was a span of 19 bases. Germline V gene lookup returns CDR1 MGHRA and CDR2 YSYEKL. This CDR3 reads CASSQVVGLATTQETQYF. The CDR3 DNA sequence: TGCGCCAGCAGCCAAGTGGTGGGGCTTGCGACAACCCAAGAGACCCAGTACTTC.

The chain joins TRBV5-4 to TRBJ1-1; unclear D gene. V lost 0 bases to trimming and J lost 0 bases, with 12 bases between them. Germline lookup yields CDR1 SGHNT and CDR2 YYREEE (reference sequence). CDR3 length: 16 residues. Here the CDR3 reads CASSLANGFMNTEAFF. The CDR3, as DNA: TGTGCCAGCAGCTTGGCCAATGGGTTCATGAACACTGAAGCTTTCTTT.

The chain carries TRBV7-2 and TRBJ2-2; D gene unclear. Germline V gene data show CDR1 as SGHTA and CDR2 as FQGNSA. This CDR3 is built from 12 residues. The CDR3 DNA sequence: TGTGCGGCGTCCGGGAACACCGGGGAGCTGTTTTTT. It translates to CAASGNTGELFF.

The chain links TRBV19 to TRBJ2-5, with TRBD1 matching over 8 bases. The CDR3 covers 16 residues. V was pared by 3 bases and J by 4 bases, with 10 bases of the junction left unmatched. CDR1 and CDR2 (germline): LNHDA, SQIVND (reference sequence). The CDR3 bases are TGTGCCAGTAGTATGGTTACCGGGACAGGTGGAGAGACCCAGTACTTC. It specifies CASSMVTGTGGETQYF.

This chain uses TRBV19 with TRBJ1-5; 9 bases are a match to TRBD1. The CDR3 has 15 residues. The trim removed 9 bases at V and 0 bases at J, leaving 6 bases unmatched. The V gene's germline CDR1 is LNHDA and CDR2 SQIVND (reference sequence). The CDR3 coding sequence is TGTGCCAGCGGACAGGGGCCTTATAGCAATCAGCCCCAGCATTTT. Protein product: CASGQGPYSNQPQHF.

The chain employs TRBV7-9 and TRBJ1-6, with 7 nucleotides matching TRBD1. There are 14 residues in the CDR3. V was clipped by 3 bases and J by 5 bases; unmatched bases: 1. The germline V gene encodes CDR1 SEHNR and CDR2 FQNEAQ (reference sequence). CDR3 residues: CASSFTGDNSPLHF. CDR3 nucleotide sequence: TGTGCCAGCAGCTTCACAGGGGATAATTCACCCCTCCACTTT.

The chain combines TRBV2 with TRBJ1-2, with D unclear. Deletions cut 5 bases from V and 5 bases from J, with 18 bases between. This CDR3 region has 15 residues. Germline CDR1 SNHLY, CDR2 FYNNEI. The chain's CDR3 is CASSPDAALTYGYTF. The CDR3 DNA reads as TGTGCCAGCAGTCCAGACGCGGCCCTTACTTATGGCTACACCTTC.

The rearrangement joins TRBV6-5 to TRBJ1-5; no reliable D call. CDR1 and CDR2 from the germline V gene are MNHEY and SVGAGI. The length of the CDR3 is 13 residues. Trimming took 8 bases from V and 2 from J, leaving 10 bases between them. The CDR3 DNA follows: TGTGCCAGCCATGGTGGACGCAATCAGCCCCAGCATTTT. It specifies CASHGGRNQPQHF.

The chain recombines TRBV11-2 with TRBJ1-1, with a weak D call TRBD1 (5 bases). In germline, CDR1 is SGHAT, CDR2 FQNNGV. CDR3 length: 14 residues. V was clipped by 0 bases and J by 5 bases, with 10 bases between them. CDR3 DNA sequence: TGTGCCAGCAGCTTAGAGGAGGGGTGGACTGAAGCTTTCTTT. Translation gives CASSLEEGWTEAFF. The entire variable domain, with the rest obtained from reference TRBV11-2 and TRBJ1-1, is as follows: EAGVAQSPRYKIIEKRQSVAFWCNPISGHATLYWYQQILGQGPKLLIQFQNNGVVDDSQLPKDRFSAERLKGVDSTLKIQPAKLEDSAVYLCASSLEEGWTEAFFGQGTRLTVV.

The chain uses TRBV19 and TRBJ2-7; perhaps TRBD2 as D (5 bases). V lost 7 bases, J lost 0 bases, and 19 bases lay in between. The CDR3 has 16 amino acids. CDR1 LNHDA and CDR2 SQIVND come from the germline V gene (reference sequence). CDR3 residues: CASTTNGVSSSYEQYF. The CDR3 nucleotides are TGTGCCAGTACCACGAACGGGGTATCTAGCTCCTACGAGCAGTACTTC.

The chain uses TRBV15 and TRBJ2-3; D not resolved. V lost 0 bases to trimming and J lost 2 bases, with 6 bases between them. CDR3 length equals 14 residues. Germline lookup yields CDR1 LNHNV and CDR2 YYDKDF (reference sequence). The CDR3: CATSRDLTTDTQYF. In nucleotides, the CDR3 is TGTGCCACCAGCAGAGATCTCACCACAGATACGCAGTATTTT.

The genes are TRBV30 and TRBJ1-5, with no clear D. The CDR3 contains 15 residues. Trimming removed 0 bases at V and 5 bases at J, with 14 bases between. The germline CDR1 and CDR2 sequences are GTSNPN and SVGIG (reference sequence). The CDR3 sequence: CAWSVKGWADQPQHF. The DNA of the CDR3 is TGTGCCTGGAGTGTAAAAGGCTGGGCGGATCAGCCCCAGCATTTT.

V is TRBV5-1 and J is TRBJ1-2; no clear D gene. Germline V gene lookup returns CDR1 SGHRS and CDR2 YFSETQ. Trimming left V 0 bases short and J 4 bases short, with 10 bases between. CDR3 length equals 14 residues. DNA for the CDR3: TGCGCCAGCAGCTTGGACGTATCCCTCTATGGCTACACCTTC. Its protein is CASSLDVSLYGYTF.

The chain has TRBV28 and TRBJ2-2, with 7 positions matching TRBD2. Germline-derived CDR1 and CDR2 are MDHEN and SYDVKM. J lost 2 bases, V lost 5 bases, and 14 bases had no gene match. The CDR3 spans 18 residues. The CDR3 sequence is CASSRGRAGVANTGELFF. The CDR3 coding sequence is TGTGCCAGCAGTCGAGGGCGGGCGGGGGTCGCTAACACCGGGGAGCTGTTTTTT.

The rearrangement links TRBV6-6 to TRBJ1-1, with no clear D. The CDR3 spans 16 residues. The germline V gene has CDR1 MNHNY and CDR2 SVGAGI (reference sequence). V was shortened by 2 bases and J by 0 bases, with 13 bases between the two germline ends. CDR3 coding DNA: TGTGCCAGCAGTTACCCGGTGTCAGGCATGAACACTGAAGCTTTCTTT. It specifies CASSYPVSGMNTEAFF.